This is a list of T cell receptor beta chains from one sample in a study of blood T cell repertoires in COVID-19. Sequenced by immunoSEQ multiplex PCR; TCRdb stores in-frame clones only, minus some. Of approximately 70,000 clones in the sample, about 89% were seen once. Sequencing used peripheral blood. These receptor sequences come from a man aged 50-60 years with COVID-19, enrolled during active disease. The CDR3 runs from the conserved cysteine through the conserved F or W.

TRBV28,CASSLPPGSGANVLTF
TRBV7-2,CASSLAAGFGTEAFF
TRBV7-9,CASSYRGADGYTF
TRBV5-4,CASSWGGVGETQYF
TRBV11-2,CASSATGRSLREQYF
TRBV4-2,CASSRLAGVGETQYF
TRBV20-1,CSAGTVNGYTF
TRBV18,CASSPGQNYGYTF
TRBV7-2,CASLRGTAGADTQYF
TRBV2,CASSEALQETQYF
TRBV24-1,CATSDETGQGGLAGYNEQFF
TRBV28,CASSGASWVSGNTIYF
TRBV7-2,CASSLVFQAGEQFF
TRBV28,CASSRPAGEQFF
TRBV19,CASSPGTGNGYTF
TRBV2,CASTPGRANNEQFF
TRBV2,CASTLAGDTQYF
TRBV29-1,CSVGQGPSNTGELFF
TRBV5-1,CASSPDRIGSPLHF
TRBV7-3,CASSPGGANTEAFF
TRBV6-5,CASSYAGQGGYNEQFF
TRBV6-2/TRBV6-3,CASSLCLHPTSGPYEQYF
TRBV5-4,CASSLVGQGLGYTF
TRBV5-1,CASSTGLAGGRGETQYF
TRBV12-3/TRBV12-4,CASSLSDTEAFF
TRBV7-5,CVRSYLPGGKDTEAFF
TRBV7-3,CASSLSRDTEAFF
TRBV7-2,CASSLARGRAAF
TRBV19,CASSRGAFGQPQHF
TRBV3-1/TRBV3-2,CASSRPPGQLDTEAFF
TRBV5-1,CASSLGREGRNNEQFF
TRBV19,CASTPLGQGFTGELFF
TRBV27,CASSMQENTEAFF
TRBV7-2,CASSTDRGVSPNYGYTF
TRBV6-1,CASSDRAGNEKLFF
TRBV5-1,CASSLVPSGNPSSSYNEQFF
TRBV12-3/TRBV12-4,CASSLAGRLYTF
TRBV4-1,CASSQGFFTGIRYGYTF
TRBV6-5,CATYKVLAGGYEQYF
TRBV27,CASSPNRDQPQHF
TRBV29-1,CSGTQGQNTGELFF
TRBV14,CASSQEFAWGRAYF
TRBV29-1,CSVGLADEQYF
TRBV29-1,CSVAVGLAGSEQYF
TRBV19,CASSKVSGQETQYF
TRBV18,CASSKDRGDFYGYTF
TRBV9,CASSVTGTGELFF
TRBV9,CASSRSSRYTEAFF
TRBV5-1,CASGLTSAYEQYF
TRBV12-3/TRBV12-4,CASSLSGQPQHF
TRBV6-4,CASSRLAGPYNEQFF
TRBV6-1,CASSDGQTSYSPLHF
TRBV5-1,CASSFRVELGSNTGELFF
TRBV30,CAWSVGRRDQPQHF
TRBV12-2,CASRLAQARAGDTEAFF
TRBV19,CASSISHSSSTGELFF
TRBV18,CASSPRGVENIQYF
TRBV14,CASSQQGGTEAFF
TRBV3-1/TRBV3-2,CASSQETGVYTDTQYF
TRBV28,CASSWDSHNEKLFF